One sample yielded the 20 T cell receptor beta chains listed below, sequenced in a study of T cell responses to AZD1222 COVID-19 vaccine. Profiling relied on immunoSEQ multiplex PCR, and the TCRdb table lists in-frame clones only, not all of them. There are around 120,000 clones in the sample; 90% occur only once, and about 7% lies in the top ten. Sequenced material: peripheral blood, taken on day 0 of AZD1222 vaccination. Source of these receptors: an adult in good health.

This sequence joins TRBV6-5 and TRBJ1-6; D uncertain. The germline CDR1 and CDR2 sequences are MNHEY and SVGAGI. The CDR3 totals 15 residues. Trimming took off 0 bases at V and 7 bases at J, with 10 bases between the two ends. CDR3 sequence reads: CASSYSWRFNSPLHF. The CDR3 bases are TGTGCCAGCAGTTACTCGTGGAGATTCAATTCACCCCTCCACTTT.

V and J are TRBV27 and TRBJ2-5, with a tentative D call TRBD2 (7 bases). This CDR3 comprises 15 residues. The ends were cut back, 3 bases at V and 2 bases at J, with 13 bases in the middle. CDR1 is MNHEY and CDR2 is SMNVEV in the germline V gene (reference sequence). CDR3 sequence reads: CASSLLGGTQETQYF. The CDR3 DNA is TGTGCCAGCAGTTTGTTGGGAGGGACACAAGAGACCCAGTACTTC.

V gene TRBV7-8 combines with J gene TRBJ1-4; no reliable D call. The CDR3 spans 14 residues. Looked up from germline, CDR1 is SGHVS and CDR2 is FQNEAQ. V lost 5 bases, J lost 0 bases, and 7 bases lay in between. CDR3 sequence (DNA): TGTGCCAGCAGCGTTTCCACAACTAATGAAAAACTGTTTTTT. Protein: CASSVSTTNEKLFF.

The CDR3 reads CASSEPPDGTGELFF. The CDR3 DNA reads TGCGCCAGCAGTGAGCCGCCGGATGGGACCGGGGAGCTGTTTTTT. The genes are TRBV10-1 and TRBJ2-2, with D hard to call. V was pared by 2 bases and J by 5 bases, with 12 bases between. The CDR3 extends over 15 amino acids. Germline V gene lookup returns CDR1 WNHNN and CDR2 SYGVQD (reference sequence).

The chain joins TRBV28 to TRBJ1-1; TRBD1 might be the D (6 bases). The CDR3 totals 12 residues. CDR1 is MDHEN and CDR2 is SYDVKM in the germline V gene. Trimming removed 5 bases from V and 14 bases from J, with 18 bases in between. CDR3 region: CASSLPGTREFF. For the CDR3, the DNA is TGTGCCAGCAGTCTCCCCGGGACACGTGAATTCTTT.

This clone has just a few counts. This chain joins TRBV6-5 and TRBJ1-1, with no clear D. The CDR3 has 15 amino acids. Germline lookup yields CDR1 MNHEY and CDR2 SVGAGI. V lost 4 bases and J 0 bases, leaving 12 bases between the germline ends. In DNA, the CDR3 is TGTGCCAGCAGTTCCCCTTGGAAGATGAACACTGAAGCTTTCTTT. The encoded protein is CASSSPWKMNTEAFF.

The CDR3 DNA sequence: TGCGCCAGCAGCCAGGGATGGGACAGGGTCGAAGCTTTCTTT. It encodes CASSQGWDRVEAFF. J is TRBJ1-1 and V is TRBV4-1, with 9 nucleotides matching TRBD1. With 3 bases clipped from V and 8 bases from J, the junction kept 7 bases outside the gene matches. This CDR3 contains 14 residues. The germline V gene encodes CDR1 MGHRA and CDR2 YSYEKL.

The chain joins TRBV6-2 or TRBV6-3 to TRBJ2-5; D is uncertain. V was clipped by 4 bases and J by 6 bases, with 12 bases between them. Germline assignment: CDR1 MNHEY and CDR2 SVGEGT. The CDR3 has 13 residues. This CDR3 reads CASSWVTPQTQYF. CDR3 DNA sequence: TGTGCCAGCAGTTGGGTTACCCCACAGACCCAGTACTTC.

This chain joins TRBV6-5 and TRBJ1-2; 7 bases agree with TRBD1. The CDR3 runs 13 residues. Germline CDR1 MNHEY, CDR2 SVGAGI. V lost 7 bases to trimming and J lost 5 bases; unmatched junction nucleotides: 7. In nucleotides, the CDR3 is TGTGCCAGCACCCTCGACAGGGTATATGGCTACACCTTC. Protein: CASTLDRVYGYTF.

CDR3 sequence reads: CASSPPGQGMYGYTF. CDR3 bases: TGTGCCAGCAGCCCTCCGGGACAGGGAATGTATGGCTACACCTTC. The V gene is TRBV14, the J gene TRBJ1-2; 9 bases are shared with TRBD1. The CDR3 contains 15 residues. Losses at the gene ends were 4 bases for V and 5 bases for J; bases not matched to a gene: 8. The germline gives CDR1 SGHDN, CDR2 FVKESK.

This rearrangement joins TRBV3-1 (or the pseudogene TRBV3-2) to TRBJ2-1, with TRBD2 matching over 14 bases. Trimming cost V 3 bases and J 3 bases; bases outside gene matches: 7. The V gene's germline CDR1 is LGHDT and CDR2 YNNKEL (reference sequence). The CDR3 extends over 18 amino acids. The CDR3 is CASSQPGTSGRLYNEQFF. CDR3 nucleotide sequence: TGTGCCAGCAGCCAGCCCGGGACTAGCGGGAGACTCTACAATGAGCAGTTCTTC.

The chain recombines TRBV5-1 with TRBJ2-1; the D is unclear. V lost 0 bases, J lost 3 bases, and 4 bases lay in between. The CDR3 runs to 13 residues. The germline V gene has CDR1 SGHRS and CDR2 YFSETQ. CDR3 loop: CASSLDNYNEQFF. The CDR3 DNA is TGCGCCAGCAGCTTGGACAACTACAATGAGCAGTTCTTC.

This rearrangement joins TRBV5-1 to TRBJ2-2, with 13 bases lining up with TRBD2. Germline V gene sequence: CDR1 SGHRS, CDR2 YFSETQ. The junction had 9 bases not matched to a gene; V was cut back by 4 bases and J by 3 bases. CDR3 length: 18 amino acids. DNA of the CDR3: TGCGCCAGCAGCCCGGACGGACTAGCGGGGGATTACACCGGGGAGCTGTTTTTT. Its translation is CASSPDGLAGDYTGELFF. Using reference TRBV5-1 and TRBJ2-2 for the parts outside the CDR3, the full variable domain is KAGVTQTPRYLIKTRGQQVTLSCSPISGHRSVSWYQQTPGQGLQFLFEYFSETQRNKGNFPGRFSGRQFSNSRSEMNVSTLELGDSALYLCASSPDGLAGDYTGELFFGEGSRLTVL.

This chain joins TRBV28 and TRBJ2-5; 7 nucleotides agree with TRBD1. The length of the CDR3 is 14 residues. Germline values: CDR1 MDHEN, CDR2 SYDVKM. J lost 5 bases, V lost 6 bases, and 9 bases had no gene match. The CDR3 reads CASRLQGWGETQYF. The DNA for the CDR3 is TGTGCCAGCAGACTACAGGGGTGGGGGGAGACCCAGTACTTC.

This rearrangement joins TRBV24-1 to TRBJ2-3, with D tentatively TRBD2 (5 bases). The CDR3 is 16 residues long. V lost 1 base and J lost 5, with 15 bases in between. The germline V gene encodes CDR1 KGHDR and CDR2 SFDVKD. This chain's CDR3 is CATSDFEGSGEDTQYF. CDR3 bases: TGTGCCACCAGTGATTTTGAGGGATCCGGGGAAGATACGCAGTATTTT.

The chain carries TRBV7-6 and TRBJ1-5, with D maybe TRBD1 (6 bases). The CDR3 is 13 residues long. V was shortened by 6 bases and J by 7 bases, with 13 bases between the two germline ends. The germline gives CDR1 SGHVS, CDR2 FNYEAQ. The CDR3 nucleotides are TGTGCCAGCAGTGGAGGGGGTCGACAGCCCCAGCATTTT. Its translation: CASSGGGRQPQHF.

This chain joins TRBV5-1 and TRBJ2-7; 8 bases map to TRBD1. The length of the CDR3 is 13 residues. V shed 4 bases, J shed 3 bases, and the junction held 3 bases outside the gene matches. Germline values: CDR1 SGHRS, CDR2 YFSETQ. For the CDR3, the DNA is TGCGCCAGCAGCCCGGGACAGGACTACGAGCAGTACTTC. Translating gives CASSPGQDYEQYF.

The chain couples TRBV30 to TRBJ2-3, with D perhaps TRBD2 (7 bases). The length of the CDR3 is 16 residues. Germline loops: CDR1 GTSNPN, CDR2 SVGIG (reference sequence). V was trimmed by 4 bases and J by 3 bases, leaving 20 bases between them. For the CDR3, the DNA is TGTGCCTGGACCTGGGGGGGGCTAGCGGAGACAGATACGCAGTATTTT. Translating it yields CAWTWGGLAETDTQYF.

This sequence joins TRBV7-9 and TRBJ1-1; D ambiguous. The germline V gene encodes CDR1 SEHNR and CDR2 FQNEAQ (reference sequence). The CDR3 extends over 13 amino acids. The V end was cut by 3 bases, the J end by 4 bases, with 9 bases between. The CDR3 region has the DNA TGTGCCAGCAGCTTTGGACTGTCCACTGAAGCTTTCTTT. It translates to CASSFGLSTEAFF.

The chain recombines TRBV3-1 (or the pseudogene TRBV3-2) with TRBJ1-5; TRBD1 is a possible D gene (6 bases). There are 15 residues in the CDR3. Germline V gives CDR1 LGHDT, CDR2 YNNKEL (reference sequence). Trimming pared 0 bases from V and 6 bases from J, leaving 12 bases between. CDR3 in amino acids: CASSQEGALTQPQHF. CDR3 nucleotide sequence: TGTGCCAGCAGCCAAGAGGGGGCTCTAACTCAGCCCCAGCATTTT.